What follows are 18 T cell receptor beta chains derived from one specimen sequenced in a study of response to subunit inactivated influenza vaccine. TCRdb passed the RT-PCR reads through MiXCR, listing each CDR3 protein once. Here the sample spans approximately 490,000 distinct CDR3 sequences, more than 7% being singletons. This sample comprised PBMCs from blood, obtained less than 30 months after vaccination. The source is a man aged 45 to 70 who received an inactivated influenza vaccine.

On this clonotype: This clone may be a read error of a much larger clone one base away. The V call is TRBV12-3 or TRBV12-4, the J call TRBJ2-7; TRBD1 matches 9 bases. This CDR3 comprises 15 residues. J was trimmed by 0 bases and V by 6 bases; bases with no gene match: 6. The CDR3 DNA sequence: TGTGCCAGCAGACCAGGGACAGGGTGCTCCTACGAGCAGTACTTC. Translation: CASRPGTGCSYEQYF.

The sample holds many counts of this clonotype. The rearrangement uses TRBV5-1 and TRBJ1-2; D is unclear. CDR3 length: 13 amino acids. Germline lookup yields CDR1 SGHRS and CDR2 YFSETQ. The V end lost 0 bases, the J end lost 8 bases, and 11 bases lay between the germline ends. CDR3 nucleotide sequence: TGCGCCAGCAGCTTGGAGGTATCCGGCGGCTACACCTTC. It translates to CASSLEVSGGYTF.

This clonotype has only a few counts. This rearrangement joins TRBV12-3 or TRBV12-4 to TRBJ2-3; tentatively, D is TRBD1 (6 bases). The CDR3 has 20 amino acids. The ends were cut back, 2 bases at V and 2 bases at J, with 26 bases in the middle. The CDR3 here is CASSLRSILRGKGSTDTQYF. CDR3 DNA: TGTGCCAGCAGTTTAAGGTCTATTCTCAGGGGTAAAGGGTCCACAGATACGCAGTATTTT.

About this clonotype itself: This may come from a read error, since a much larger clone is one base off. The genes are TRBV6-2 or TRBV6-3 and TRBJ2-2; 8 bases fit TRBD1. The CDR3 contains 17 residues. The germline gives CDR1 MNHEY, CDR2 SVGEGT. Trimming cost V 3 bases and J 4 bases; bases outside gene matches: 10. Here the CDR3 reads CASSYVTGQASTGELFF. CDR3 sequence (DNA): TGTGCCAGCAGTTATGTGACGGGACAGGCGAGCACCGGGGAGCTGTTTTTT.

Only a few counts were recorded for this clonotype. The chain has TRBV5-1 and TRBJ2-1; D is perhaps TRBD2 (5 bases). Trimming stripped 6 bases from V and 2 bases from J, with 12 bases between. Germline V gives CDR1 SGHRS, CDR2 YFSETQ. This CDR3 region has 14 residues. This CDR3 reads CASTLRGAYNEQFF. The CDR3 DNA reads TGCGCCAGCACCCTACGGGGAGCCTACAATGAGCAGTTCTTC.

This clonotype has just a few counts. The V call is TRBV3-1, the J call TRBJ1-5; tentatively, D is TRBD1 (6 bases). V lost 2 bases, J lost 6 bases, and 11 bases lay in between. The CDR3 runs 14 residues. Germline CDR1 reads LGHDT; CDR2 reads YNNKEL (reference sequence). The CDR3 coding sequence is TGTGCCAGCAGCCAATCACAGGGTGGTCAGCCCCAGCATTTT. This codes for CASSQSQGGQPQHF.

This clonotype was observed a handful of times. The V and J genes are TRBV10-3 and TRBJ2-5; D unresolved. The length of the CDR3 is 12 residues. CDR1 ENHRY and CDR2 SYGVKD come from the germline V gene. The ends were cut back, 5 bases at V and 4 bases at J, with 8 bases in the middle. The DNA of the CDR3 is TGTGCCATCAGTAACATCCCAGAGACCCAGTACTTC. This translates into CAISNIPETQYF.

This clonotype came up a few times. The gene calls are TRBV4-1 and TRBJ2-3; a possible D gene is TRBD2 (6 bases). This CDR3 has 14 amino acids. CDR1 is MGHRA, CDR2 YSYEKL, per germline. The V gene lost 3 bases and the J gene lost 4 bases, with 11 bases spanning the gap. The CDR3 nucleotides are TGCGCCAGCAGCCAGCAGGACTATCCAGATACGCAGTATTTT. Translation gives CASSQQDYPDTQYF.

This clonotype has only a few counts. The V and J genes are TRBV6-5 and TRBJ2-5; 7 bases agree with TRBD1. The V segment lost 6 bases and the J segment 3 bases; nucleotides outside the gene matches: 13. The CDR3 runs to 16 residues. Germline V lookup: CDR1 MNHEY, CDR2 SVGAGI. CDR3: CASRLLFIGTEETQYF. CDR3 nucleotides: TGTGCCAGCAGGTTACTCTTTATCGGGACAGAAGAGACCCAGTACTTC.

The CDR3 coding sequence is TGTGCCAGCAGTGAGACCCTGACAGACGAGCAGTACTTC. It is translated as CASSETLTDEQYF. The rearrangement joins TRBV2 to TRBJ2-7; TRBD1 might be the D (5 bases). CDR3 length: 13 amino acids. With 3 bases removed from V and 5 bases from J, the gap between germline ends came to 11 bases. Looked up from germline, CDR1 is SNHLY and CDR2 is FYNNEI.

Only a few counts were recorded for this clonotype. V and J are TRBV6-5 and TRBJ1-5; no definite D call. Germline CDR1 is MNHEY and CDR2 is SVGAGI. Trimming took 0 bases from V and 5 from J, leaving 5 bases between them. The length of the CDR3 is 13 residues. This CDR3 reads CASSYSRDQPQHF. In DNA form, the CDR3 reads TGTGCCAGCAGTTACTCGAGAGATCAGCCCCAGCATTTT.

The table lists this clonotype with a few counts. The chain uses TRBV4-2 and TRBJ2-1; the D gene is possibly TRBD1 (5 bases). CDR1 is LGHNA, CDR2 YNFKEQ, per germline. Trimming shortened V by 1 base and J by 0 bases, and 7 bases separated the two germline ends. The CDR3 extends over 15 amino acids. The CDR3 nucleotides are TGTGCCAGCAGCCAAGGCGACAGCTCCTACAATGAGCAGTTCTTC. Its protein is CASSQGDSSYNEQFF.

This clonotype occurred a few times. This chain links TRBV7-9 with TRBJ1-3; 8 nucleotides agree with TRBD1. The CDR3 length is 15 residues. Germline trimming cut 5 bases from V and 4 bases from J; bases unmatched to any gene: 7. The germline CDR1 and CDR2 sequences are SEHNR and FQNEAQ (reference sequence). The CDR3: CASSPQGASGNTIYF. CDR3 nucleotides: TGTGCCAGCAGCCCCCAGGGGGCATCGGGAAACACCATATATTTT. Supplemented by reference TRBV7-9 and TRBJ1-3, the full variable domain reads DTGVSQNPRHKITKRGQNVTFRCDPISEHNRLYWYRQTLGQGPEFLTYFQNEAQLEKSRLLSDRFSAERPKGSFSTLEIQRTEQGDSAMYLCASSPQGASGNTIYFGEGSWLTVV.

For the CDR3, the DNA is TGCAGTGCCGGACTAGCGGGAGCCCTCTCTGGGGCCAACGTCCTGACTTTC. Protein sequence: CSAGLAGALSGANVLTF. The V gene is TRBV20-1, the J gene TRBJ2-6; 13 nucleotides match TRBD2. Trimming at V came to 6 bases and at J to 0 bases, leaving 5 bases not matched to a gene. CDR1 is DFQATT, CDR2 SNEGSKA, per germline (reference sequence). The CDR3 runs to 17 residues.

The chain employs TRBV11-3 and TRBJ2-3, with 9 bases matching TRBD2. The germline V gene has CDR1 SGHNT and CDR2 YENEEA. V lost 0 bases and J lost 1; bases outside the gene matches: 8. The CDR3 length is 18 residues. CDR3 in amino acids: CASSLEGLAGRGTDTQYF. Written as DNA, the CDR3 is TGTGCCAGCAGCTTAGAAGGCCTAGCGGGAAGGGGCACAGATACGCAGTATTTT.

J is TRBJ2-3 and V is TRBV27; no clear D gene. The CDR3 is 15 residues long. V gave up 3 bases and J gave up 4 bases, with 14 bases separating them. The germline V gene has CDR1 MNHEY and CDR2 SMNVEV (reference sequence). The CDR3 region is CASSFGRIPPDTQYF. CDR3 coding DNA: TGTGCCAGCAGTTTTGGGCGGATCCCCCCAGATACGCAGTATTTT.

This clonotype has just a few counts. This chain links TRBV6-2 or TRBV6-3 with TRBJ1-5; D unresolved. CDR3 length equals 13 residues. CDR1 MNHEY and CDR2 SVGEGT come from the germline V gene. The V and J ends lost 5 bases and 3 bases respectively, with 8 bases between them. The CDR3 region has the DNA TGTGCCAGCAGTCGTGTGCACAATCAGCCCCAGCATTTT. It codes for CASSRVHNQPQHF.

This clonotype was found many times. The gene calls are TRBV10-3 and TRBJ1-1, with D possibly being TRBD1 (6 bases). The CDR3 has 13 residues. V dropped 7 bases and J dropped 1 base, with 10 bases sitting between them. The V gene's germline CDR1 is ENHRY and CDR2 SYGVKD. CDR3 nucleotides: TGTGCCATCAATATAGGGGGGAACACTGAAGCTTTCTTT. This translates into CAINIGGNTEAFF.